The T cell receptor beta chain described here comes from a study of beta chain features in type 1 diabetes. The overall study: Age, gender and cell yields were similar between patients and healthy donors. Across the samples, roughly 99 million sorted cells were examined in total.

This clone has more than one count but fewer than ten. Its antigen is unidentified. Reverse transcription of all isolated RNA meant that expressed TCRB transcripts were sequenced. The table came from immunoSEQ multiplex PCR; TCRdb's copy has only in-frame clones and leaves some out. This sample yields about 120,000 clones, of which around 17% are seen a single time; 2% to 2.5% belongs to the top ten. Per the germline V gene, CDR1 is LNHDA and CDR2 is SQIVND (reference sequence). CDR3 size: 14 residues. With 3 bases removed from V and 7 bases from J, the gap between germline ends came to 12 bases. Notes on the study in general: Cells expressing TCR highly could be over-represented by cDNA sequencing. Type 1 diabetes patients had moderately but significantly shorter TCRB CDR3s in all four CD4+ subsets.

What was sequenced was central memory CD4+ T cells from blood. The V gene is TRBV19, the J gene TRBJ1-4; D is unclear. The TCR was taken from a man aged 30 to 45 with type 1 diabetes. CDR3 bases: TGTGCCAGTAGTATCACGGACGGTTTTGAAAAACTGTTTTTT. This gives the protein CASSITDGFEKLFF.